This is a list of T cell receptor beta chains from one sample in a study of T cells in Graves' hyperthyroidism and ophthalmopathy. TCRdb re-called the multiplex PCR reads with MiXCR, one entry per CDR3 protein. This sample has 100,000 to 140,000 distinct CDR3 sequences, with roughly 15% found just once. Input material: blood. The receptors derive from a woman aged 45-65 years with Graves' hyperthyroidism. Each CDR3 is given without its conserved first and last residue.

V gene: TRBV5-1; CDR3 protein: ASSLEGQGFGQY
V gene: TRBV19; CDR3 protein: ASSIGPAQETQY
V gene: TRBV28; CDR3 protein: ASSPAGLAVNNEQF
V gene: TRBV3-1; CDR3 protein: ASSQLAGAHEQY
V gene: TRBV9; CDR3 protein: ASSSGLAGGGTYNEQF
V gene: TRBV2; CDR3 protein: ASEPGGPYGYT
V gene: TRBV4-1; CDR3 protein: AGTPLISHEQF
V gene: TRBV7-9; CDR3 protein: ASSLFAGGAGDEQF
V gene: TRBV7-8; CDR3 protein: ASSSVRDRGIGTEAF
V gene: TRBV29-1; CDR3 protein: SVESRSDREGGTEAF
V gene: TRBV27; CDR3 protein: ASSSRQGPGTDTQY
V gene: TRBV6-1; CDR3 protein: ASSPPANYGYT
V gene: TRBV28; CDR3 protein: ASSPRGMHGYT
V gene: TRBV20-1; CDR3 protein: SAPGTGTSGGTWGEQY
V gene: TRBV28; CDR3 protein: ASGREFGYT
V gene: TRBV7-9; CDR3 protein: ASSPPDIPVYGYT
V gene: TRBV3-1; CDR3 protein: ASSQGLAGTNTGELF
V gene: TRBV5-1; CDR3 protein: ASSLQGPQETQY
V gene: TRBV20-1; CDR3 protein: SARAGGDSSVYEQY
V gene: TRBV4-2; CDR3 protein: ASSPEGTGYT
V gene: TRBV11-2; CDR3 protein: ASSLSSGVYNEQF
V gene: TRBV18; CDR3 protein: ASSPEETQY
V gene: TRBV30; CDR3 protein: AWSPSGGSYNEQF
V gene: TRBV28; CDR3 protein: ASSFLQGDQPQH
V gene: TRBV2; CDR3 protein: ASRSLGQGQNNSPLH
V gene: TRBV15; CDR3 protein: ATSRDRASNTGELF
V gene: TRBV20-1; CDR3 protein: SAPGQRNEQF
V gene: TRBV4-2; CDR3 protein: ASSQPGTGGSYNEQF
V gene: TRBV18; CDR3 protein: ASSNQRGTIGETQY
V gene: TRBV7-9; CDR3 protein: ASSLTGQGGNQPQH
V gene: TRBV20-1; CDR3 protein: SARDGTSITGEQF
V gene: TRBV20-1; CDR3 protein: SASDWESGLGIQY
V gene: TRBV7-7; CDR3 protein: ASSRPTSFPYNEQF
V gene: TRBV2; CDR3 protein: ASRRDYTFTDTQY
V gene: TRBV7-6; CDR3 protein: ASSLEDRAGNTIY
V gene: TRBV9; CDR3 protein: ASSLRTGAVYEQY
V gene: TRBV7-9; CDR3 protein: ASSSQNEQF
V gene: TRBV11-3; CDR3 protein: ASSQDWNTEAF
V gene: TRBV28; CDR3 protein: ASSLSAGRQSEQF
V gene: TRBV3-1; CDR3 protein: ASSLAVNTEAF
V gene: TRBV19; CDR3 protein: ASSMGTVFMNTEAF
V gene: TRBV7-3; CDR3 protein: ASSLIAVGEQF
V gene: TRBV5-1; CDR3 protein: ASSRGTSGRGTGELF
V gene: TRBV6-2/TRBV6-3; CDR3 protein: ASSYSRVGELF
V gene: TRBV2; CDR3 protein: ASTNDHGQPQH
V gene: TRBV19; CDR3 protein: ASSISSGLAGPYEQY
V gene: TRBV29-1; CDR3 protein: SVGQVGEAF
V gene: TRBV7-9; CDR3 protein: ASSLGLAGYYNEQF
V gene: TRBV5-1; CDR3 protein: ASSYRTAANTGELF